A single sample is the source of the 16 T cell receptor beta chains below, sequenced in a study of OX40 agonist ivuxolimab in advanced cancers. Sequenced by immunoSEQ multiplex PCR; TCRdb stores in-frame clones only, minus some. This table holds about 67,000 clones, over 75% found once. The material was CD4+ or CD8+ T cells sorted from blood, obtained in a trial of the OX40 agonist ivuxolimab. These receptors were collected from an adult with an advanced solid tumor such as melanoma, head and neck, liver or kidney cancer.

V is TRBV27 and J is TRBJ2-7; 9 bases are shared with TRBD1. CDR3 length: 16 residues. Germline values: CDR1 MNHEY, CDR2 SMNVEV (reference sequence). V was pared by 3 bases and J by 3 bases, with 9 bases of the junction left unmatched. CDR3 amino acids: CASSLGSGTGNYEQYF. CDR3 nucleotides: TGTGCCAGCAGTTTGGGAAGCGGGACAGGGAACTACGAGCAGTACTTC.

The CDR3, as DNA: TGTGCCAGCAGCTTAGGAGGGAGACCCGACGAGCAGTACTTC. Protein sequence: CASSLGGRPDEQYF. The chain links TRBV11-3 to TRBJ2-7; D possibly corresponds to TRBD2 (5 bases). V dropped 1 base and J dropped 5 bases, with 12 bases sitting between them. The CDR3 contains 14 residues. Germline assignment: CDR1 SGHNT and CDR2 YENEEA.

J is TRBJ1-1 and V is TRBV28, with D unclear. CDR3 length: 14 amino acids. V was trimmed by 6 bases and J by 1 base, leaving 12 bases between them. Germline V CDR1 and CDR2: MDHEN, SYDVKM. CDR3 loop: CASSLDGTNTEAFF. The CDR3 region has the DNA TGTGCCAGCAGCCTGGACGGTACGAACACTGAAGCTTTCTTT.

This chain links TRBV7-8 with TRBJ2-3, with TRBD2 matching 14 bases. Per germline, CDR1 SGHVS and CDR2 FQNEAQ. The trim removed 1 base at V and 5 bases at J, leaving 8 bases unmatched. The CDR3 spans 18 residues. The CDR3 DNA sequence: TGTGCCAGCAGCTTAGTTACGACTAGCGGGGGGGCGGGAGATACGCAGTATTTT. It is translated as CASSLVTTSGGAGDTQYF.

The rearrangement uses TRBV4-2 and TRBJ1-1, with no clear D. Germline assignment: CDR1 LGHNA and CDR2 YNFKEQ. This CDR3 has 15 residues. V gave up 0 bases and J gave up 5 bases, with 13 bases separating them. CDR3 region: CASSQESGMETEAFF. CDR3 coding DNA: TGTGCCAGCAGCCAAGAATCGGGGATGGAGACTGAAGCTTTCTTT.

Only a few counts were recorded for this clone. The rearrangement joins TRBV6-6 to TRBJ2-1; the match to TRBD2 covers 13 bases. CDR1 is MNHNY, CDR2 SVGAGI, per germline (reference sequence). Trimming at V came to 7 bases and at J to 9 bases, leaving 9 bases not matched to a gene. This CDR3 region has 15 residues. In DNA, the CDR3 is TGTGCCAGCACCCACAGGACTAGCGGGAGCATTGAGCAGTTCTTC. Translated, it gives CASTHRTSGSIEQFF.

The chain has TRBV7-2 and TRBJ1-2; D not certain. Germline CDR1 SGHTA, CDR2 FQGNSA. The ends were cut back, 6 bases at V and 8 bases at J, with 13 bases in the middle. The CDR3 covers 12 residues. The CDR3 coding sequence is TGTGCCAGCAGTTCAAGGGTGGGCGGCTACACCTTC. It is translated as CASSSRVGGYTF.

The V and J genes are TRBV19 and TRBJ2-3, with TRBD1 as a possible D gene (7 bases). Trimming took 9 bases from V and 4 from J, leaving 38 bases between them. Per germline, CDR1 LNHDA and CDR2 SQIVND (reference sequence). The CDR3 sequence is 21 residues long. CDR3 sequence: CASKTTLGGVSEGEIADTQYF. DNA for the CDR3: TGTGCCAGCAAAACGACTTTAGGGGGCGTTTCGGAGGGAGAGATCGCAGATACGCAGTATTTT.

The chain carries TRBV19 and TRBJ2-7; 13 bases are shared with TRBD2. The CDR3 length is 14 residues. Trimming took 6 bases from V and 7 from J; bases not matched to a gene: 6. The V gene's germline CDR1 is LNHDA and CDR2 SQIVND (reference sequence). In nucleotides, the CDR3 is TGTGCCAGTAGACCCACGGGACTAGCGGGAGAGCAGTACTTC. Its translation: CASRPTGLAGEQYF.

The rearrangement joins TRBV28 to TRBJ1-1; 11 nucleotides line up with TRBD1. Trimming at V came to 3 bases and at J to 12 bases, leaving 12 bases not matched to a gene. CDR1 is MDHEN, CDR2 SYDVKM, per germline. This CDR3 is built from 15 residues. The CDR3 loop is CASSFDLLGTGGPFF. CDR3 DNA sequence: TGTGCCAGCAGTTTTGACCTTCTAGGGACAGGGGGACCTTTCTTT.

The table lists this clone with a few counts. The chain has TRBV19 and TRBJ2-3; D unresolved. Germline values: CDR1 LNHDA, CDR2 SQIVND (reference sequence). V lost 2 bases and J 9 bases, leaving 6 bases between the germline ends. The CDR3 is 11 residues long. The CDR3 DNA reads TGTGCCAGTAGTATAAGGGCGACGCAGTATTTT. Its translation: CASSIRATQYF.

The chain uses TRBV10-1 and TRBJ1-2; 7 nucleotides match TRBD1. CDR3 length: 14 amino acids. V lost 2 bases, J lost 7 bases, and 7 bases stayed unmatched. Germline assignment: CDR1 WNHNN and CDR2 SYGVQD (reference sequence). DNA of the CDR3: TGCGCCAGCAGTGAGACCAGACAGGGATCTGGCTACACCTTC. Protein product: CASSETRQGSGYTF.

This chain uses TRBV7-2 with TRBJ1-1; a weak D match, TRBD1 (5 bases). The CDR3 covers 15 residues. The ends were cut back, 3 bases at V and 0 bases at J, with 11 bases in the middle. Germline loops: CDR1 SGHTA, CDR2 FQGNSA. CDR3 bases: TGTGCCAGCAGCTTCCTTACAGGACTGAACACTGAAGCTTTCTTT. It codes for CASSFLTGLNTEAFF.

The rearrangement uses TRBV30 and TRBJ2-1, with D maybe TRBD2 (5 bases). V lost 2 bases and J lost 8, with 16 bases in between. There are 14 residues in the CDR3. Germline loops: CDR1 GTSNPN, CDR2 SVGIG (reference sequence). The CDR3 bases are TGTGCCTGGAGTCGAGGGAGTCATGGGGATGAGCAGTTCTTC. This translates into CAWSRGSHGDEQFF. Drawing the rest from reference TRBV30 and TRBJ2-1, the complete variable domain is SQTIHQWPATLVQPVGSPLSLECTVEGTSNPNLYWYRQAAGRGLQLLFYSVGIGQISSEVPQNLSASRPQDRQFILSSKKLLLSDSGFYLCAWSRGSHGDEQFFGPGTRLTVL.

This chain uses TRBV14 with TRBJ2-3, with D possibly matching TRBD2 (5 bases). The CDR3 runs 15 residues. V lost 2 bases and J lost 4, with 13 bases in between. Germline CDR1 SGHDN, CDR2 FVKESK. The CDR3 sequence: CASSQRAPGADTQYF. The CDR3 coding sequence is TGTGCCAGCAGCCAAAGAGCCCCCGGGGCAGATACGCAGTATTTT. The complete variable domain, with remaining parts taken from reference TRBV14 and TRBJ2-3, reads EAGVTQFPSHSVIEKGQTVTLRCDPISGHDNLYWYRRVMGKEIKFLLHFVKESKQDESGMPNNRFLAERTGGTYSTLKVQPAELEDSGVYFCASSQRAPGADTQYFGPGTRLTVL.

The chain employs TRBV19 and TRBJ1-6; 9 bases match TRBD1. Germline CDR1 reads LNHDA; CDR2 reads SQIVND (reference sequence). CDR3 length: 18 residues. V lost 3 bases to trimming and J lost 3 bases; unmatched junction nucleotides: 9. The CDR3 sequence is CASSIRTGTGLYNSPLHF. The CDR3 DNA reads as TGTGCCAGTAGTATCCGTACCGGGACAGGGCTCTATAATTCACCCCTCCACTTT.